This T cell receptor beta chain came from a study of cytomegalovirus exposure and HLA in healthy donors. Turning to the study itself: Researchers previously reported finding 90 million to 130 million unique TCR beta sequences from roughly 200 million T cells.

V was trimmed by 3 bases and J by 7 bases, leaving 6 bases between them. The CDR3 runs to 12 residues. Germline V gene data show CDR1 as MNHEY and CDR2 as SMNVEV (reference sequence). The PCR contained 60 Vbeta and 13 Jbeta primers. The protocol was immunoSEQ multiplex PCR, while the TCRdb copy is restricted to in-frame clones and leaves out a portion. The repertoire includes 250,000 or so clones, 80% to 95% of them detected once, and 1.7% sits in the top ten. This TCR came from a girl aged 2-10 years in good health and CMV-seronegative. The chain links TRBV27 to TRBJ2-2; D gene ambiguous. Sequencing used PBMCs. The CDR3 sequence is CASSFRSGELFF. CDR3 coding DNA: TGTGCCAGCAGTTTTCGTAGCGGGGAGCTGTTTTTT.